A single sample is the source of the 20 T cell receptor beta chains below, sequenced in a study of early T cells in non-severe SARS-CoV-2 infection. Each CDR3 protein is one row after TCRdb ran MiXCR on the 5' RACE reads. The sample contains 50,000 to 60,000 distinct CDR3 sequences, around 12% of which appear only once. Sequenced input: whole blood. Source of these receptors: an adult who was a healthcare worker with PCR-confirmed SARS-CoV-2 infection or an uninfected control (not recorded which).

This clonotype was picked up many times. The CDR3 spells CASSLRAGTAPNEQYF. CDR3 DNA: TGTGCCAGCAGCTTACGTGCCGGGACAGCCCCCAACGAGCAGTACTTC. This chain joins TRBV13 and TRBJ2-7; 7 nucleotides agree with TRBD1. Unmatched junction bases numbered 12, after V lost 2 bases and J lost 5 bases. Germline V gene lookup returns CDR1 PRHDT and CDR2 FYEKMQ (reference sequence). CDR3 length: 16 amino acids.

The table lists this clonotype with many counts. V is TRBV9 and J is TRBJ2-6; D call uncertain. With 0 bases removed from V and 0 bases from J, the gap between germline ends came to 4 bases. The CDR3 loop spans 15 amino acids. Germline V gene sequence: CDR1 SGDLS, CDR2 YYNGEE. CDR3 loop: CASSVGGSGANVLTF. The CDR3 DNA follows: TGTGCCAGCAGCGTAGGGGGCTCTGGGGCCAACGTCCTGACTTTC.

J is TRBJ1-1 and V is TRBV12-3 or TRBV12-4, with D maybe TRBD1 (5 bases). The ends were cut back, 4 bases at V and 0 bases at J, with 12 bases in the middle. The CDR3 loop spans 15 amino acids. The CDR3 nucleotides read TGTGCCAGCAGTTCCGTGCCGGGGCTGAACACTGAAGCTTTCTTT. Protein: CASSSVPGLNTEAFF.

A few counts support this clonotype. The chain uses TRBV9 and TRBJ2-3; the D call may be TRBD1 or TRBD2 (6 bases each). The CDR3 has 15 amino acids. From germline, CDR1 is SGDLS and CDR2 YYNGEE. The V and J ends lost 2 bases and 4 bases respectively, with 14 bases between them. Here the CDR3 DNA reads TGTGCCAGCAGCGTTATGGGGGGCGGCTCAGATACGCAGTATTTT. Translated: CASSVMGGGSDTQYF. The full variable domain, its missing parts supplied by reference TRBV9 and TRBJ2-3, is DSGVTQTPKHLITATGQRVTLRCSPRSGDLSVYWYQQSLDQGLQFLIQYYNGEERAKGNILERFSAQQFPDLHSELNLSSLELGDSALYFCASSVMGGGSDTQYFGPGTRLTVL.

This clonotype was seen repeatedly, ten times or more. The V and J genes are TRBV11-2 and TRBJ2-3; D is unclear. The V end was cut by 5 bases, the J end by 2 bases, with 5 bases between. Per germline, CDR1 SGHAT and CDR2 FQNNGV. CDR3 length: 12 amino acids. CDR3 residues: CASSPHTDTQYF. The CDR3 nucleotides read TGTGCCAGCAGCCCTCACACAGATACGCAGTATTTT. The full variable domain, in which reference TRBV11-2 and TRBJ2-3 provide the parts outside the CDR3, is EAGVAQSPRYKIIEKRQSVAFWCNPISGHATLYWYQQILGQGPKLLIQFQNNGVVDDSQLPKDRFSAERLKGVDSTLKIQPAKLEDSAVYLCASSPHTDTQYFGPGTRLTVL.

This clonotype was seen a few times. CDR3 sequence: CASSYSAQRTGELFF. In DNA form, the CDR3 reads TGTGCCAGCAGTTACTCGGCTCAGAGAACCGGGGAGCTGTTTTTT. The chain is built from TRBV6-6 and TRBJ2-2, with unresolved D. Germline V lookup: CDR1 MNHNY, CDR2 SVGAGI (reference sequence). The V and J ends lost 0 bases and 5 bases respectively, with 10 bases between them. This CDR3 region has 15 residues.

At least ten counts were recorded for this clonotype. The V call is TRBV21-1, the J call TRBJ1-6; the table's D call, TRBD1, was not checked against the DNA. TRBV21-1 counts as a pseudogene. The CDR3 covers 17 residues. The CDR3 region is CANQRRGGELDNSPLHF. CDR3 DNA: TGTGCTAACCAGCGGAGAGGGGGGGAATTGGATAATTCACCCCTCCACTTT.

This clonotype was seen a single time. The V gene is TRBV28, the J gene TRBJ2-1; the D is unclear. The V gene's germline CDR1 is MDHEN and CDR2 SYDVKM. V was clipped by 6 bases and J by 6 bases, with 6 bases between them. The CDR3 consists of 11 residues. The CDR3 DNA reads TGTGCCAGCAGCCAGCGCAATGAGCAGTTCTTC. Translating it yields CASSQRNEQFF. The full variable domain, rest sourced from reference TRBV28 and TRBJ2-1, is DVKVTQSSRYLVKRTGEKVFLECVQDMDHENMFWYRQDPGLGLRLIYFSYDVKMKEKGDIPEGYSVSREKKERFSLILESASTNQTSMYLCASSQRNEQFFGPGTRLTVL.

This clonotype was recorded many times. The CDR3 DNA reads TGTGCCAGCAGCTTATCCAGCGGGGGTACCTCTGGGGCCAACGTCCTGACTTTC. The encoded protein is CASSLSSGGTSGANVLTF. The chain links TRBV7-9 to TRBJ2-6; 8 bases match TRBD2. This CDR3 region has 18 residues. Germline CDR1 and CDR2: SEHNR and FQNEAQ (reference sequence). With 2 bases clipped from V and 0 bases from J, the junction kept 6 bases outside the gene matches. The full variable domain, with the rest looked up from reference TRBV7-9 and TRBJ2-6, is DTGVSQNPRHKITKRGQNVTFRCDPISEHNRLYWYRQTLGQGPEFLTYFQNEAQLEKSRLLSDRFSAERPKGSFSTLEIQRTEQGDSAMYLCASSLSSGGTSGANVLTFGAGSRLTVL.

The sample holds many counts of this clonotype. The chain uses TRBV12-3 or TRBV12-4 and TRBJ2-1, with 10 bases that match TRBD1. Unmatched junction bases numbered 5, after V lost 5 bases and J lost 7 bases. The CDR3 contains 14 residues. In nucleotides, the CDR3 is TGTGCCAGCAGTAACCGGGACAGGGGAAATGAGCAGTTCTTC. The encoded protein is CASSNRDRGNEQFF.

The CDR3 DNA reads TGTGCCAGCATCGGCGGGGGGGCGTCACAAGAGACCCAGTACTTC. Translation gives CASIGGGASQETQYF. This chain links TRBV28 with TRBJ2-5; TRBD2 agrees at 9 bases. Trimming cost V 7 bases and J 2 bases; bases outside gene matches: 8. This CDR3 comprises 15 residues. Per germline, CDR1 MDHEN and CDR2 SYDVKM.

The table lists this clonotype with a few counts. An end of the junction does not agree with germline; a read error may underlie this. V and J are TRBV7-7 and TRBJ2-3; the D gene is possibly TRBD2 (6 bases). CDR1 is SSHAT, CDR2 FNYEAQ, per germline (reference sequence). This CDR3 is built from 13 residues. This CDR3 reads CASSALAGDTQYF. The CDR3 DNA reads as TGTGCTAGCAGCGCACTAGCCGGAGATACGCAGTATTTT.

This clonotype showed up just a few times. This sequence joins TRBV28 and TRBJ1-4; TRBD1 aligns across 7 bases. The V and J ends lost 6 bases and 7 bases, in that order; junction bases with no gene match: 14. The CDR3 covers 16 residues. Germline CDR1 MDHEN, CDR2 SYDVKM. This CDR3 is CASSSPGGGDGEKLFF. The CDR3 DNA follows: TGTGCCAGCAGCTCTCCTGGAGGGGGCGATGGTGAAAAACTGTTTTTT.

This clonotype was observed at least ten times. The genes are TRBV12-3 or TRBV12-4 and TRBJ1-5, with D possibly being TRBD1 (5 bases). Trimming pared 5 bases from V and 4 bases from J, leaving 12 bases between. CDR3 length equals 14 residues. This chain's CDR3 is CASSPGAPNQPQHF. DNA for the CDR3: TGTGCCAGCAGTCCCGGGGCCCCGAATCAGCCCCAGCATTTT.

The J gene is TRBJ2-7, the V gene TRBV5-1; 7 bases match TRBD1. The junction had 1 base not matched to a gene; V was cut back by 1 base and J by 0 bases. Germline V gives CDR1 SGHRS, CDR2 YFSETQ. The CDR3 sequence is 14 residues long. The CDR3 DNA sequence: TGCGCCAGCAGCTTGTGGGACAGCTCCTACGAGCAGTACTTC. Its protein product is CASSLWDSSYEQYF.

This sequence joins TRBV7-6 and TRBJ2-1; D is perhaps TRBD2 (7 bases). Looked up from germline, CDR1 is SGHVS and CDR2 is FNYEAQ. The CDR3 has 16 amino acids. V was shortened by 6 bases and J by 8 bases, with 23 bases between the two germline ends. CDR3 sequence: CASSPLAGAIGDEQFF. Here the CDR3 DNA reads TGTGCCAGCAGTCCTCTTGCGGGGGCCATTGGGGATGAGCAGTTCTTC.

This clonotype has ten or more counts. The chain carries TRBV6-5 and TRBJ2-5, with a weak D call TRBD2 (5 bases). V lost 6 bases and J lost 5, with 13 bases in between. The germline V gene has CDR1 MNHEY and CDR2 SVGAGI. The CDR3 totals 13 residues. In DNA, the CDR3 is TGTGCCAGCAGCCGGACTCTCCGGGAGACCCAGTACTTC. Its protein is CASSRTLRETQYF.

This clonotype was counted between two and nine times. The gene calls are TRBV9 and TRBJ1-2; D is undetermined. The V end lost 4 bases, the J end lost 4 bases, and 8 bases lay between the germline ends. Germline assignment: CDR1 SGDLS and CDR2 YYNGEE. The CDR3 extends over 12 amino acids. CDR3 in amino acids: CASSPPGYGYTF. The CDR3 nucleotides read TGTGCCAGCAGCCCTCCAGGCTATGGCTACACCTTC.

This clonotype was found a few times. CDR3 sequence (DNA): TGTGCCAGCAGCCAAGTTGGAGCCAACGTCCTGACTTTC. Its translation: CASSQVGANVLTF. The chain employs TRBV7-9 and TRBJ2-6; D uncertain. Germline values: CDR1 SEHNR, CDR2 FQNEAQ (reference sequence). CDR3 size: 13 residues. The V end was cut by 5 bases, the J end by 7 bases, with 9 bases between.

This clonotype appeared once. The chain has TRBV12-3 or TRBV12-4 and TRBJ2-7; D may be TRBD1 (6 bases). This CDR3 is 13 amino acids long. The V and J ends lost 8 bases and 9 bases respectively, with 20 bases between them. The CDR3 nucleotides read TGTGCCAGCGGGGGCAGGGGCCTCGTTCGGCAGTACTTC. Translation: CASGGRGLVRQYF.